These 21 T cell receptor beta chains share one sample of origin, sequenced in a study of T cells in women clearing cervical HPV infection. The repertoire was sequenced with immunoSEQ multiplex PCR; TCRdb's copy has only in-frame clones and lacks some. With roughly 8,300 clones in the sample, the ten largest clones hold around 8.2%. Sequenced: blood buffy coat. All receptors derive from a woman aged 18-70 years with a cervical HPV16 infection that either progressed to CIN3+ or cleared (not recorded which).

In terms of frequency, this clone is medium-sized. The read is 3 residues too short to cover the CDR3 end, so that end is filled in from the germline J gene. The chain recombines TRBV19 with TRBJ2-2; possible D gene TRBD1, 6 bases. The germline V gene encodes CDR1 LNHDA and CDR2 SQIVND (reference sequence). V was clipped by 4 bases and J by 0 bases, with 9 bases between them. There are 15 residues in the CDR3. CDR3 bases read: TGTGCCAGTAGTAGACAGGCAGCGAACACCGGGGAG. As protein: CASSRQAANTGE. The CDR3 as a whole reads CASSRQAANTGELFF.

As to this clone: The read terminates 3 residues ahead of where the CDR3 ends, so the germline J gene completes it. V gene TRBV5-1 combines with J gene TRBJ1-2, with 8 bases matching TRBD1. Germline V gene lookup returns CDR1 SGHRS and CDR2 YFSETQ. This CDR3 spans 14 amino acids. The V segment lost 4 bases and the J segment 6 bases; nucleotides outside the gene matches: 8. The sequenced CDR3 bases are TGCGCCAGCAGCACCAGGGGGCTCCTCGATGGC. This gives the protein CASSTRGLLDG. The entire CDR3 protein is CASSTRGLLDGYTF. Full variable domain (missing parts from reference TRBV5-1 and TRBJ1-2): KAGVTQTPRYLIKTRGQQVTLSCSPISGHRSVSWYQQTPGQGLQFLFEYFSETQRNKGNFPGRFSGRQFSNSRSEMNVSTLELGDSALYLCASSTRGLLDGYTFGSGTRLTVV.

On this clone itself: With the read ending 3 residues before the CDR3 end, the germline J gene is used to fill in that end. The V gene is TRBV4-1, the J gene TRBJ1-5; D is unresolved. Germline V CDR1 and CDR2: MGHRA, YSYEKL. This CDR3 has 14 amino acids. Trimming left V 3 bases short and J 4 bases short, with 10 bases between. CDR3 region: CASSHASSNQPQHF. The part of the CDR3 DNA that was read is TGCGCCAGCAGCCATGCAAGCTCAAATCAGCCC.

A remark on this clone: The read stops 3 residues short of the end of the CDR3; the missing end is completed from the germline J gene. The chain is built from TRBV7-9 and TRBJ1-4; D is undetermined. The CDR3 runs 15 residues. Trimming stripped 4 bases from V and 4 bases from J, with 13 bases between. CDR1 and CDR2 from the germline V gene are SEHNR and FQNEAQ (reference sequence). Partial CDR3 DNA: TGTGCCAGCAGCTCCCCCTCCGGGGTTAATGAAAAA. Amino acids: CASSSPSGVNEK. The whole CDR3 sequence reads CASSSPSGVNEKLFF. Based on the CDR3 plus reference TRBV7-9 and TRBJ1-4, the full variable domain is DTGVSQNPRHKITKRGQNVTFRCDPISEHNRLYWYRQTLGQGPEFLTYFQNEAQLEKSRLLSDRFSAERPKGSFSTLEIQRTEQGDSAMYLCASSSPSGVNEKLFFGSGTQLSVL.

Concerning this clone itself: With the read ending 3 residues before the CDR3 end, the germline J gene is used to fill in that end. The chain links TRBV5-1 to TRBJ2-2; the D gene is possibly TRBD2 (5 bases). Germline-derived CDR1 and CDR2 are SGHRS and YFSETQ. Trimming left V 5 bases short and J 1 base short, with 15 bases between. The CDR3 extends over 16 amino acids. The sequenced CDR3 bases are TGCGCCAGCAGTTTTCCTTCGGGGAAGAACACCGGGGAG. Protein: CASSFPSGKNTGE. The CDR3 as a whole reads CASSFPSGKNTGELFF.

Concerning this clone: The read finishes 3 residues shy of the CDR3 end, and the germline J gene is used to complete it. J is TRBJ1-4 and V is TRBV2; no reliable D call. Per the germline V gene, CDR1 is SNHLY and CDR2 is FYNNEI. The CDR3 contains 14 residues. The V end lost 6 bases, the J end lost 8 bases, and 16 bases lay between the germline ends. This chain's CDR3 is CASRRAAAKEKLFF. CDR3 DNA, as far as it was read: TGTGCCAGCAGGAGGGCCGCCGCCAAGGAAAAA.

By frequency, this clone is medium-sized. Sequencing ends 3 residues short of the CDR3 end; the germline J gene provides the rest. This chain connects TRBV6-2 or TRBV6-3 to TRBJ1-1; 9 bases fit TRBD1. The germline gives CDR1 MNHEY, CDR2 SVGEGT. V lost 6 bases to trimming and J lost 0 bases; unmatched junction nucleotides: 5. This CDR3 spans 15 amino acids. The CDR3 DNA, read in part, is TGTGCCAGCAGACGGGACAGGGAGATGAACACTGAA. Translated, it gives CASRRDREMNTE. The CDR3 as a whole reads CASRRDREMNTEAFF.

Details on this clone: Read sequence stops 3 residues before the CDR3 end, and the germline J gene provides the missing end. The J gene is TRBJ2-4, the V gene TRBV7-9, with D hard to call. The CDR3 covers 14 residues. Germline V lookup: CDR1 SEHNR, CDR2 FQNEAQ (reference sequence). The CDR3 protein is CASARESSNYGQYF. CDR3 DNA (partial): TGTGCCAGCGCCAGAGAAAGCTCTAACTATGGT.

The CDR3 region is CASSVGDINPYGYTF. The covered CDR3 bases are TGTGCCAGCAGCGTAGGGGACATCAACCCCTATGGC. The chain links TRBV9 to TRBJ1-2, with D maybe TRBD1 (6 bases). The CDR3 goes on 3 residues after the read ends, and that part is filled in from the germline J gene. Germline V lookup: CDR1 SGDLS, CDR2 YYNGEE. Trimming shortened V by 0 bases and J by 4 bases, and 13 bases separated the two germline ends. The CDR3 is made up of 15 amino acids.

This clone is identified as medium-sized from frequency. The read falls 3 residues short of the CDR3 end, and the missing part is taken from the germline J gene. This rearrangement joins TRBV14 to TRBJ2-7; weak D call: TRBD1 (5 bases). Between the trimmed V and J ends, which lost 2 bases and 2 bases, there was a span of 7 bases. The germline V gene has CDR1 SGHDN and CDR2 FVKESK. The length of the CDR3 is 13 residues. The sequenced part of the CDR3 DNA is TGTGCCAGCAGCCAAAAGGGGCCCTACGAG. Protein sequence: CASSQKGPYE. The complete CDR3 protein is CASSQKGPYEQYF.

Regarding this clone: The read ends 3 residues shy of where the CDR3 ends; the end is completed using the germline J gene. The chain has TRBV20-1 and TRBJ1-2; 8 bases align to TRBD1. The CDR3 covers 14 residues. The V gene's germline CDR1 is DFQATT and CDR2 SNEGSKA (reference sequence). The sequenced part of the CDR3 DNA is TGCAGTGCTAGAGATCCGTCCCAGGGGGCGGAC. Residues: CSARDPSQGAD. In full, the CDR3 reads CSARDPSQGADYTF.

With regard to this clone: The read stops 3 residues short of the end of the CDR3; the missing end is completed from the germline J gene. This chain joins TRBV7-3 and TRBJ2-2; 14 nucleotides agree with TRBD2. Germline V CDR1 and CDR2: SGHTA, FQGTGA. V lost 5 bases, J lost 1 base, and 3 bases stayed unmatched. The CDR3 length is 17 residues. The part of the CDR3 DNA that was read is TGTGCCAGCAGCGCGACTAGCGGGGGGGTGAACACCGGGGAG. Translating gives CASSATSGGVNTGE. In full, the CDR3 reads CASSATSGGVNTGELFF.

Of note for this clone: The read finishes 3 residues shy of the CDR3 end, and the germline J gene is used to complete it. V and J are TRBV12-3 or TRBV12-4 and TRBJ1-6; 11 bases fit TRBD1. The trim removed 6 bases at V and 10 bases at J, leaving 11 bases unmatched. CDR3 length: 16 residues. This CDR3 is CASSRQAGQGESPLHF. The sequenced part of the CDR3 DNA is TGTGCCAGCAGCAGACAAGCGGGACAGGGGGAATCACCC.

Comment on this clone: The read terminates 3 residues ahead of where the CDR3 ends, so the germline J gene completes it. The J gene is TRBJ1-2, the V gene TRBV7-6; possible D gene TRBD1, 5 bases. CDR3 length: 15 amino acids. The germline gives CDR1 SGHVS, CDR2 FNYEAQ. CDR3 loop: CASSSSGTKHNDYTF. Partial CDR3 DNA: TGTGCCAGCAGCTCCAGCGGGACTAAACACAATGAC. Looking up the rest from reference TRBV7-6 and TRBJ1-2 gives the full variable domain: GAGVSQSPRYKVTKRGQDVALRCDPISGHVSLYWYRQALGQGPEFLTYFNYEAQQDKSGLPNDRFSAERPEGSISTLTIQRTEQRDSAMYRCASSSSGTKHNDYTFGSGTRLTVV.

Regarding this clone: The CDR3 end falls 3 residues outside the read, so it is completed with the germline J gene. The chain combines TRBV6-2 or TRBV6-3 with TRBJ2-2; TRBD1 agrees at 12 bases. With 4 bases clipped from V and 9 bases from J, the junction kept 12 bases outside the gene matches. CDR3 length: 17 amino acids. Germline V gene data show CDR1 as MNHEY and CDR2 as SVGEGT. CDR3 bases read: TGTGCCAGCAGTTCCCACCGGGACAGGGGGCGACTCCGGGAG. Amino acids: CASSSHRDRGRLRE. The entire CDR3 protein reads CASSSHRDRGRLRELFF.

On this clone itself: The read finishes 3 residues shy of the CDR3 end, and the germline J gene is used to complete it. This sequence joins TRBV6-2 or TRBV6-3 and TRBJ2-1, with 10 bases matching TRBD2. V lost 6 bases, J lost 9 bases, and 14 bases stayed unmatched. The germline gives CDR1 MNHEY, CDR2 SVGEGT. The CDR3 contains 16 residues. The CDR3 loop is CASSLRALLAGLEQFF. The DNA read from the CDR3 is TGTGCCAGCAGCCTAAGGGCCTTACTAGCGGGGCTTGAG.

A remark on this clone: From the germline J gene comes the end of the CDR3, since the read stops 3 residues before it. This chain joins TRBV2 and TRBJ1-5; D not certain. With 6 bases removed from V and 0 bases from J, the gap between germline ends came to 9 bases. The CDR3 consists of 14 residues. CDR1 SNHLY and CDR2 FYNNEI come from the germline V gene. CDR3 DNA, as far as it was read: TGTGCCAGCAGGACCGACTTTAGCAATCAGCCC. As protein: CASRTDFSNQP. The entire CDR3 sequence reads CASRTDFSNQPQHF.

For this clone: The CDR3 end falls 3 residues outside the read, so it is completed with the germline J gene. The V call is TRBV7-9, the J call TRBJ2-1, with 8 bases identical to TRBD1. This CDR3 region has 15 residues. The germline V gene encodes CDR1 SEHNR and CDR2 FQNEAQ (reference sequence). V lost 7 bases, J lost 7 bases, and 12 bases stayed unmatched. CDR3: CASNPDRGPWNEQFF. The sequenced part of the CDR3 DNA is TGTGCCAGCAACCCCGACAGGGGCCCCTGGAATGAG.

As to this clone: The CDR3 is cut off 3 residues early in the read; its end comes from the germline J gene. The gene calls are TRBV20-1 and TRBJ1-1, with 8 bases aligning to TRBD1. With 0 bases clipped from V and 0 bases from J, the junction kept 6 bases outside the gene matches. Germline CDR1 is DFQATT and CDR2 is SNEGSKA (reference sequence). The CDR3 has 16 residues. This CDR3 is CSARDPRTGLNTEAFF. CDR3 DNA (partial): TGCAGTGCTAGAGATCCCCGGACAGGGTTGAACACTGAA.

The part of the CDR3 DNA that was read is TGTGCCAGCAGTTTAGACAGCAATACG. Translating it yields CASSLDSNT. The full CDR3 protein is CASSLDSNTQYF. The V call is TRBV12-3 or TRBV12-4, the J call TRBJ2-3; D ambiguous. The read ends 3 residues shy of where the CDR3 ends; the end is completed using the germline J gene. V was shortened by 1 base and J by 7 bases, with 6 bases between the two germline ends. This CDR3 is built from 12 residues.

As concerns this clone: Read sequence stops 3 residues before the CDR3 end, and the germline J gene provides the missing end. The V call is TRBV2, the J call TRBJ1-5, with D maybe TRBD1 (5 bases). The germline gives CDR1 SNHLY, CDR2 FYNNEI. Trimming removed 2 bases from V and 6 bases from J, with 11 bases in between. There are 14 residues in the CDR3. CDR3 region: CASSEQGGAQPQHF. The CDR3 bases that were read are TGTGCCAGCAGTGAACAGGGAGGGGCTCAGCCC.